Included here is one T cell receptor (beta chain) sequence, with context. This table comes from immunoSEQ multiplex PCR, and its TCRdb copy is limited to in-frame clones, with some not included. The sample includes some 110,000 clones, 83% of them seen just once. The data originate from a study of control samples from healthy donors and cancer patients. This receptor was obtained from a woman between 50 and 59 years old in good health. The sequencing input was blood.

This CDR3 reads CASSYGGSDGETQYF. In DNA, the CDR3 is TGTGCCAGCAGTTACGGTGGGAGTGATGGGGAGACCCAGTACTTC. The chain employs TRBV6-5 and TRBJ2-5, with a tentative D call TRBD2 (5 bases). CDR1 is MNHEY and CDR2 is SVGAGI in the germline V gene. Trimming removed 2 bases at V and 5 bases at J, with 15 bases between. The CDR3 loop spans 15 amino acids.